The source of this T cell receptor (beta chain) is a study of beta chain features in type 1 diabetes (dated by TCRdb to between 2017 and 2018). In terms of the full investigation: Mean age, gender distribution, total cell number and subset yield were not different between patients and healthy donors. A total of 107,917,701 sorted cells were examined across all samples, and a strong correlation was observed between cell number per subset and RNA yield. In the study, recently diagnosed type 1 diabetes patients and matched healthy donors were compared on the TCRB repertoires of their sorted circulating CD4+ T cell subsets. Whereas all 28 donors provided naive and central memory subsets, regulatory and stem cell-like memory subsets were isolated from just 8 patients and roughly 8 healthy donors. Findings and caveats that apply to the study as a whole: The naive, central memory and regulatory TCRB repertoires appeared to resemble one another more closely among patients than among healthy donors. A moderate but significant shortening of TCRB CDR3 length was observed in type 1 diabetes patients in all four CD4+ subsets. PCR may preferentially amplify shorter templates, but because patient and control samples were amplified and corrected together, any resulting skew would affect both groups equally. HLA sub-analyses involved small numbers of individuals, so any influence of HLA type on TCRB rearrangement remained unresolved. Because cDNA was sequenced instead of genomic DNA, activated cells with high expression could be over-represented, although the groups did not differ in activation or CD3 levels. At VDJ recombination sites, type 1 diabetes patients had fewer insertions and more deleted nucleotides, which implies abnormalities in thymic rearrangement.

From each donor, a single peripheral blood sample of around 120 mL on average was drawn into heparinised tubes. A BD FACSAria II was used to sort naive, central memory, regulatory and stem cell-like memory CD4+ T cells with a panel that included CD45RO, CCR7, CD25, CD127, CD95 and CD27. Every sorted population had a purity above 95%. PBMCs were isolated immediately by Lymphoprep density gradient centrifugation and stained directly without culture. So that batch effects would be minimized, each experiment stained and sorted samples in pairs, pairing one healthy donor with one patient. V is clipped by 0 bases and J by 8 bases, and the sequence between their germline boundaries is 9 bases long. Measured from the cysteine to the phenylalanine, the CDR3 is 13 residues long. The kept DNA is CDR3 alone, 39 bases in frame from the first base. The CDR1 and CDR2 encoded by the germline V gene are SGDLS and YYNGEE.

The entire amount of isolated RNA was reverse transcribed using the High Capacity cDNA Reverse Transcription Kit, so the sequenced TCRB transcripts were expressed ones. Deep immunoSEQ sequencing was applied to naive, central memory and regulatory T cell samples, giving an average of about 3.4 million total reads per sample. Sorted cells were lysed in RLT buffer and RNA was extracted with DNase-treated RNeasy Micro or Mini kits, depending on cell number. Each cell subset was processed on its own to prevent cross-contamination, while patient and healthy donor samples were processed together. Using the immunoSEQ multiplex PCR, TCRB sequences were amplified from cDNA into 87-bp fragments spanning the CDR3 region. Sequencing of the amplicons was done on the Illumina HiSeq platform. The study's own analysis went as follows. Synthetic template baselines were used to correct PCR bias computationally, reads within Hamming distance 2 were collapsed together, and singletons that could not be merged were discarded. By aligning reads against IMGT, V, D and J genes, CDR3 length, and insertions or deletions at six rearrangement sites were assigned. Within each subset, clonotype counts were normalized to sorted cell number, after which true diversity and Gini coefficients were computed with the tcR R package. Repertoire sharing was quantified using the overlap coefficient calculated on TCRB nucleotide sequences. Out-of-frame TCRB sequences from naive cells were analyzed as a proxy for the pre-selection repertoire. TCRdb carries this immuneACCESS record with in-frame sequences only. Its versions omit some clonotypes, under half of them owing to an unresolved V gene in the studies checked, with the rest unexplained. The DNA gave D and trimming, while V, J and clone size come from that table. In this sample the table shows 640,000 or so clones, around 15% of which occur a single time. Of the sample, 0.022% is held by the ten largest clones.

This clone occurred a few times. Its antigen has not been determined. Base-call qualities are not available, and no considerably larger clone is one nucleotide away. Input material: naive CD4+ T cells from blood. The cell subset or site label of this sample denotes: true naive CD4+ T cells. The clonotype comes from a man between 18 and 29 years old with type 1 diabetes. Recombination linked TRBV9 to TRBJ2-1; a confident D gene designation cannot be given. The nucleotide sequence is TGTGCCAGCAGCGTAGCTGAGATCTATGAGCAGTTCTTC. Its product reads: CASSVAEIYEQFF.